The clone carrying this TCR beta chain was observed a handful of times. What it binds is not known. Alongside a J-beta primer mix, a sample-barcoded 5' primer served in a second PCR lasting roughly 6 to 11 cycles. Each cDNA molecule received a tag from a template-switch adaptor that had 12 random nucleotides. Each single sample gave us at least 2.5 million CDR3-containing paired-end reads. From the 5' RACE reads, TCRdb called clonotypes with MiXCR, one entry per CDR3 protein. The sample includes about 970,000 distinct CDR3 sequences, roughly 50% of them seen just once. This record comes from a study of blood T cells in healthy people across ages. Study-wide results and limits: It was not possible, with unsorted PBMCs, to conclusively compare naive and antigen-experienced cells.

Every donor provided around 9.3 milliliters of peripheral blood. Sequencing was performed on blood. The receptor was isolated from a woman in her fifties or sixties in good health.

CDR3 region: CASTPGTGEQYF. In DNA form, the CDR3 reads TGTGCCAGCACCCCCGGGACAGGCGAGCAGTACTTC. The chain employs TRBV2 and TRBJ2-7; 8 nucleotides align to TRBD1. After removal of 7 bases from V and 6 bases from J, the junction contained 5 bases not matched to a gene. The CDR3 runs to 12 residues. CDR1 is SNHLY and CDR2 is FYNNEI in the germline V gene.